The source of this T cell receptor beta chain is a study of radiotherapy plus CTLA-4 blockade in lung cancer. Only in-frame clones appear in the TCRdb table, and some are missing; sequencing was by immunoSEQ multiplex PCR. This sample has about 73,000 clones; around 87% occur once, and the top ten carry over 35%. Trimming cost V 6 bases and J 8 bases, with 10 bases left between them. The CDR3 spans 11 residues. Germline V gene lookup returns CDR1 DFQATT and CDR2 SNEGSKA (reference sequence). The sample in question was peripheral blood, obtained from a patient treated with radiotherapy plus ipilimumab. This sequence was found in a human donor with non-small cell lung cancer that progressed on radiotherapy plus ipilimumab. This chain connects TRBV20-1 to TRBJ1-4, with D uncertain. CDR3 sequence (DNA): TGCAGTGCCCGCCGAGGGGAAAAACTGTTTTTT. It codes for CSARRGEKLFF.